This TCR beta chain is drawn from a study of shared T cell receptors in the human thymus. The CDR3 loop spans 12 amino acids. Germline V gene lookup returns CDR1 SGHAT and CDR2 FQDESV (reference sequence). The ends were cut back, 4 bases at V and 5 bases at J, with 9 bases in the middle. Generated by immunoSEQ multiplex PCR, the TCRdb table keeps only in-frame clones and is missing some. The sample lists hundreds of thousands of clones; around 78% were seen once. This sample was also put to use in a study of human thymus T cells. That source adds: Having surgery to correct congenital heart defects, healthy Finnish infants acted as the donors. It was from resections taken during corrective heart surgery that the thymus tissue came. Biased V and J segment usage appeared in thymus and peripheral blood.

The receptor was derived from a boy less than two years old with a congenital heart defect. The chain combines TRBV11-1 with TRBJ2-7, with D possibly being TRBD2 (5 bases). The sample was thymocytes. The chain's CDR3 is CASSSDGDEQYF. CDR3 nucleotides: TGTGCCAGCAGCTCGGACGGGGACGAGCAGTACTTC.